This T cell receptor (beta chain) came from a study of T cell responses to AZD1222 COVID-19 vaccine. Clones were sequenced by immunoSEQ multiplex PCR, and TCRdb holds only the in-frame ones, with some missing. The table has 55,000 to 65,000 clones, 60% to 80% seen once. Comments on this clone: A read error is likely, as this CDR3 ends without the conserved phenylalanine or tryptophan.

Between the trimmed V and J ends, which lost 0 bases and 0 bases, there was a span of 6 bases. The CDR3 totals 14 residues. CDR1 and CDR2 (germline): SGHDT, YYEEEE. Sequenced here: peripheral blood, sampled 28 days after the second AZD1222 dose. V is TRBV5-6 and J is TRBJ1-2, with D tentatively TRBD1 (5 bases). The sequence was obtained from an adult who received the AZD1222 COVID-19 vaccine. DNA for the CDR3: TGTGCCAGCAGCTTGGTGGGGGCTAACTATGGCTACACCCTC. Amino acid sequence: CASSLVGANYGYTL.